The 7 T cell receptor beta chains below come from one sample, sequenced in a study of T cell changes during pregnancy in multiple sclerosis. Profiling relied on immunoSEQ multiplex PCR, and the TCRdb table lists in-frame clones only, not all of them. Of approximately 44,000 clones listed, over 75% are singletons. Sample: CD4+ T cells from peripheral blood mononuclear cells, taken before pregnancy. These receptors were taken from a female donor with multiple sclerosis, enrolled in a pregnancy study.

This chain uses TRBV18 with TRBJ1-3; unclear D gene. CDR1 is KGHSH, CDR2 LQKENI, per germline. V shed 3 bases and J shed 7 bases, with 7 bases lying between them. The CDR3 consists of 12 residues. CDR3 bases: TGTGCCAGCTCACCCGACGGGAACACCATATATTTT. Translating it yields CASSPDGNTIYF.

The chain recombines TRBV5-6 with TRBJ1-4, with 8 bases matching TRBD1. With 3 bases clipped from V and 8 bases from J, the junction kept 12 bases outside the gene matches. Per the germline V gene, CDR1 is SGHDT and CDR2 is YYEEEE. CDR3 length equals 16 residues. The CDR3 DNA sequence: TGTGCCAGCAGCTACGGTGTAGCAGGGGGCGCGGAAAAACTGTTTTTT. Protein: CASSYGVAGGAEKLFF. Full variable domain (remainder filled in from reference TRBV5-6 and TRBJ1-4): DAGVTQSPTHLIKTRGQQVTLRCSPKSGHDTVSWYQQALGQGPQFIFQYYEEEERQRGNFPDRFSGHQFPNYSSELNVNALLLGDSALYLCASSYGVAGGAEKLFFGSGTQLSVL.

The rearrangement links TRBV7-3 to TRBJ1-3; no reliable D call. The CDR3 is 14 residues long. The V end was cut by 5 bases, the J end by 0 bases, with 8 bases between. From germline, CDR1 is SGHTA and CDR2 FQGTGA. The CDR3 bases are TGTGCCAGCAGCCACGGGGTCTCTGGAAACACCATATATTTT. As protein: CASSHGVSGNTIYF.

V and J are TRBV5-1 and TRBJ2-5; 7 nucleotides match TRBD1. Trimming took 3 bases from V and 0 from J; bases not matched to a gene: 2. The CDR3 is made up of 14 amino acids. The germline CDR1 and CDR2 sequences are SGHRS and YFSETQ. The CDR3 DNA follows: TGCGCCAGCAGCTGGGGACAGTACCAAGAGACCCAGTACTTC. This codes for CASSWGQYQETQYF.

This chain connects TRBV2 to TRBJ2-7; TRBD1 agrees at 8 bases. CDR3 length: 12 amino acids. Germline assignment: CDR1 SNHLY and CDR2 FYNNEI. J gave up 6 bases and V 8 bases, and 6 bases lay outside the gene matches. CDR3 residues: CASDRGLGEQYF. CDR3 in DNA: TGTGCCAGCGACAGGGGCCTAGGCGAGCAGTACTTC.

The gene calls are TRBV10-1 and TRBJ2-1; D is perhaps TRBD1 (6 bases). V lost 5 bases, J lost 2 bases, and 22 bases lay in between. Germline-derived CDR1 and CDR2 are WNHNN and SYGVQD (reference sequence). CDR3 length equals 18 residues. CDR3 sequence reads: CASSQRVPGQFTYNEQFF. The DNA for the CDR3 is TGCGCCAGCAGTCAGCGAGTTCCGGGACAATTTACCTACAATGAGCAGTTCTTC.

This chain joins TRBV27 and TRBJ2-3; D might be TRBD1 (6 bases). The ends were cut back, 8 bases at V and 4 bases at J, with 13 bases in the middle. CDR1 and CDR2 (germline): MNHEY, SMNVEV (reference sequence). The CDR3 is 13 amino acids. CDR3 in amino acids: CASYNTGSDTQYF. CDR3 in DNA: TGTGCCAGCTACAATACAGGGTCAGATACGCAGTATTTT.